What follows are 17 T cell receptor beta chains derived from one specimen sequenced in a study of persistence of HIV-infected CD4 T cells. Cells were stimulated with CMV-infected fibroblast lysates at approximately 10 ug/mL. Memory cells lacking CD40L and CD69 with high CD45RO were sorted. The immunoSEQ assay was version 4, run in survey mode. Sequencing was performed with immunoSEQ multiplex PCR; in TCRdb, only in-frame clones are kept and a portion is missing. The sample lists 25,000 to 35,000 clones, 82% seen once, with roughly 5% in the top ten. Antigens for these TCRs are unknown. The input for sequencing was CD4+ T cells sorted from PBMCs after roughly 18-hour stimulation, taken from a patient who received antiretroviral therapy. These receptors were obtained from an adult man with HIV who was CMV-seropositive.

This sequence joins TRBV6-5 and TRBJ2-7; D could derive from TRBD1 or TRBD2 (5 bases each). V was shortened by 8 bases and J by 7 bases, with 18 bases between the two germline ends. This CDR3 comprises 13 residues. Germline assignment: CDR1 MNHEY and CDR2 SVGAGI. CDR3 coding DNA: TGTGCCAGCCGGGGCAGACTCGGGTTGGAGCAGTACTTC. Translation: CASRGRLGLEQYF.

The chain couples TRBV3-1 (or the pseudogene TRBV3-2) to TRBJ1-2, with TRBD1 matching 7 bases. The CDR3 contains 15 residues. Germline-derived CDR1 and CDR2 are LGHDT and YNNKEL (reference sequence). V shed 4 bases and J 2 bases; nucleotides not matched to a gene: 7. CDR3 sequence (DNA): TGTGCCAGCAGCCGGGGAGCGACAGGGAACTATGGCTACACCTTC. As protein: CASSRGATGNYGYTF.

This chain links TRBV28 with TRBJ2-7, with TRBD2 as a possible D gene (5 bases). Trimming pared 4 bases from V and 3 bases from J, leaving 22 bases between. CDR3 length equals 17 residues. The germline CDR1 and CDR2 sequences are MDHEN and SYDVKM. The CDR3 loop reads CASSSQPGAAFFYEQYF. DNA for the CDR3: TGTGCCAGCAGTTCCCAGCCTGGAGCGGCCTTTTTCTACGAGCAGTACTTC.

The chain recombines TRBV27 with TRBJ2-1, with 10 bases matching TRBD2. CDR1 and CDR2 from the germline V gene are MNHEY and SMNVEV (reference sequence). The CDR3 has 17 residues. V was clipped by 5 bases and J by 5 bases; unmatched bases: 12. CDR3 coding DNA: TGTGCCAGCAGTAGGCGGCCAGCGGGGGGGAACAACAATGAGCAGTTCTTC. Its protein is CASSRRPAGGNNNEQFF.

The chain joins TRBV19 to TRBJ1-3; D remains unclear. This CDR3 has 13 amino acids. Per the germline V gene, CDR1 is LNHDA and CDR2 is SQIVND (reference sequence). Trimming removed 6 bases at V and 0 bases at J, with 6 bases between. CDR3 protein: CASRWSSGNTIYF. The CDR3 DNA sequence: TGTGCCAGTAGATGGTCCTCTGGAAACACCATATATTTT.

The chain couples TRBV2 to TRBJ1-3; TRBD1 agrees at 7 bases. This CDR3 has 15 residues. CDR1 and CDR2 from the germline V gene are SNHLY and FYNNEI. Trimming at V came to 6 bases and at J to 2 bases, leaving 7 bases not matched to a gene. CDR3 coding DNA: TGTGCCAGCAGGCCGACAGGGTTCACTGGAAACACCATATATTTT. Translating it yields CASRPTGFTGNTIYF.

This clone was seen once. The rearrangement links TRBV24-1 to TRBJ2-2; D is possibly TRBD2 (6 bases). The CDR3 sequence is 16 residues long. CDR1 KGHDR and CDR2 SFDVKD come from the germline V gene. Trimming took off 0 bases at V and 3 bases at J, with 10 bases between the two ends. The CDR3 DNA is TGTGCCACCAGTGATTTGCGCGGGGCCTACACCGGGGAGCTGTTTTTT. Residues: CATSDLRGAYTGELFF.

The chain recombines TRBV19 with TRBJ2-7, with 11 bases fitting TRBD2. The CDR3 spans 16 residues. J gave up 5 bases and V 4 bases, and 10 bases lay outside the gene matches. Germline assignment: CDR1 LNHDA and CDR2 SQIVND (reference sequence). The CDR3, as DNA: TGTGCCAGTAGTACCGTGGGGAGACTAGCGGGGAACGAGCAGTACTTC. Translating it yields CASSTVGRLAGNEQYF.

The CDR3 nucleotides read TGTGCCAGCAGCTTGTGGGGGGATGACTATGGCTACACCTTC. This translates into CASSLWGDDYGYTF. The rearrangement uses TRBV5-5 and TRBJ1-2, with TRBD1 as a possible D gene (5 bases). Trimming left V 1 base short and J 3 bases short, with 10 bases between. The CDR3 consists of 14 residues. The V gene's germline CDR1 is SGHKS and CDR2 YYEKEE (reference sequence).

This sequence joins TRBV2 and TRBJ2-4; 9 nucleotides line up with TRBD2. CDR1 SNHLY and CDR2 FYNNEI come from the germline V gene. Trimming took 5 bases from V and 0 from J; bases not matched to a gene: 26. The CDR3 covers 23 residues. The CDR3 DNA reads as TGTGCCAGCAGTCAAAGACCGGGTCCGAGCGGGGGGCCAATAACGCTAGCCAAAAACATTCAGTACTTC. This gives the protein CASSQRPGPSGGPITLAKNIQYF.

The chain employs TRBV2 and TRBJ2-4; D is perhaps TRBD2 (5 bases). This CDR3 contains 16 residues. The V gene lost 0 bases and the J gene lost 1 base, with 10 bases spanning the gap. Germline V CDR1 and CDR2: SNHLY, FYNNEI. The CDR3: CASSEARGSAKNIQYF. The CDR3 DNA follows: TGTGCCAGCAGTGAAGCCCGGGGATCGGCCAAAAACATTCAGTACTTC. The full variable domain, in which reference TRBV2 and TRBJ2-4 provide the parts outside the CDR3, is EPEVTQTPSHQVTQMGQEVILRCVPISNHLYFYWYRQILGQKVEFLVSFYNNEISEKSEIFDDQFSVERPDGSNFTLKIRSTKLEDSAMYFCASSEARGSAKNIQYFGAGTRLSVL.

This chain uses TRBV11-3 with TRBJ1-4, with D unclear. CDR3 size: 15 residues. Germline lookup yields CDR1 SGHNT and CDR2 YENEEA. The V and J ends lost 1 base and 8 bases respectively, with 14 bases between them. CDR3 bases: TGTGCCAGCAGCTTAGGCCCGGAAGGAAGGGAAAAACTGTTTTTT. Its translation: CASSLGPEGREKLFF.

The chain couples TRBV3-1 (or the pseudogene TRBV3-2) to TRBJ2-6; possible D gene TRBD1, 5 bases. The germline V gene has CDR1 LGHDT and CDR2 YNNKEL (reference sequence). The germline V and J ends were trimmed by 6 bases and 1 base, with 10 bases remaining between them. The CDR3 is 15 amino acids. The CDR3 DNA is TGTGCCAGCAGTCCGCAGGGATCTGGGGCCAACGTCCTGACTTTC. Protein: CASSPQGSGANVLTF.

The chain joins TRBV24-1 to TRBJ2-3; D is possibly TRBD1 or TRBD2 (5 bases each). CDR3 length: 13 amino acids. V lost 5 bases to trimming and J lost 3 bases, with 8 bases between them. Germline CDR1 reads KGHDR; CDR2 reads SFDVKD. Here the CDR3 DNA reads TGTGCCACCAGTGGGTGGGGGACAGATACGCAGTATTTT. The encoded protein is CATSGWGTDTQYF.

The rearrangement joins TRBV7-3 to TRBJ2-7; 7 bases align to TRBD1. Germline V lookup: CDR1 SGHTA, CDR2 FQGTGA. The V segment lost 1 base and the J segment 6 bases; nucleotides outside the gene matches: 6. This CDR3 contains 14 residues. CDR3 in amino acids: CASSLIDRVGEQYF. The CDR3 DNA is TGTGCCAGCAGCTTAATTGACAGGGTGGGCGAGCAGTACTTC.

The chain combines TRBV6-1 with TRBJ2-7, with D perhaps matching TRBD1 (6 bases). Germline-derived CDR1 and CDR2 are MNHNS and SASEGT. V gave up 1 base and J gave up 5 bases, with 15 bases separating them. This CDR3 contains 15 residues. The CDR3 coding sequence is TGTGCCAGCAGTGAAGAGGGGGTGATCTCGAACGAGCAGTACTTC. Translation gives CASSEEGVISNEQYF.

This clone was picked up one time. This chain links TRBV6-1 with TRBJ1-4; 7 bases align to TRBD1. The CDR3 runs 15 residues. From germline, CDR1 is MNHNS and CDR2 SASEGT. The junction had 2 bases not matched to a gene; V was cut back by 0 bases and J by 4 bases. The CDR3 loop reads CASSEAGQYNEKLFF. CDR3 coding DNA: TGTGCCAGCAGTGAAGCGGGACAGTATAATGAAAAACTGTTTTTT.